A single T cell receptor (beta chain) is shown here with its context. This CDR3 is 16 amino acids long. CDR1 SGHRS and CDR2 YFSETQ come from the germline V gene. V lost 0 bases and J lost 7, with 14 bases in between. The data were produced by immunoSEQ multiplex PCR, yet TCRdb's version contains in-frame clones alone and is incomplete. The repertoire consists of about 120,000 clones, with about 85% occurring once and the leading ten covering roughly 30%. The sample comes from a study of blood T cell repertoires in COVID-19. Study at large: Both acute and convalescent COVID-19 samples were obtained from the United States, Italy and Spain. PBMCs, B-cell-depleted T cells, or T cells were the source of the cDNA or gDNA that made up the material.

This TCR was recovered from a woman aged 80 or older with acute or convalescent COVID-19. The sequenced material came from peripheral blood. The rearrangement links TRBV5-1 to TRBJ1-6; D perhaps matches TRBD1 (5 bases). As DNA, the CDR3 is TGCGCCAGCAGCTTGGTGGGGGTCGGAGGGAATTCACCCCTCCACTTT. Protein product: CASSLVGVGGNSPLHF.